The 3 T cell receptor beta chains presented below share a single source sample, sequenced in a study of blood T cells in healthy people across ages. A sample-barcoded 5' primer and a J-beta primer mix were used in a second PCR of roughly 7 to 11 cycles. TCRdb passed the 5' RACE reads through MiXCR, listing each CDR3 protein once. The table records about 750,000 distinct CDR3 sequences, about 55% of them present only once. Sequencing input: blood. The receptors shown here come from a man older than 75 in good health.

The chain combines TRBV13 with TRBJ1-2; D not certain. The V gene's germline CDR1 is PRHDT and CDR2 FYEKMQ (reference sequence). CDR3 size: 14 residues. Trimming shortened V by 1 base and J by 6 bases, and 12 bases separated the two germline ends. The CDR3 loop is CASSLVGREDGYTF. For the CDR3, the DNA is TGTGCCAGCAGCTTAGTGGGGAGGGAGGATGGCTACACCTTC.

This clonotype appeared once. The chain is built from TRBV20-1 and TRBJ2-4; no definite D call. The J call could be wrong; TRBJ2-7 is a better fit for the DNA end. The CDR3 totals 12 residues. From germline, CDR1 is DFQATT and CDR2 SNEGSKA (reference sequence). In nucleotides, the CDR3 is TGCAGTGCTAGGGATCAAAGACGCGAGCAGTACTTC. Its protein product is CSARDQRREQYF.

The gene calls are TRBV5-1 and TRBJ2-7; TRBD2 is a possible D gene (5 bases). The CDR3 spans 13 residues. CDR1 is SGHRS, CDR2 YFSETQ, per germline. Deletions cut 5 bases from V and 3 bases from J, with 12 bases between. The CDR3 DNA is TGCGCCAGCAGTGTAGAGCGGATCTACGAGCAGTACTTC. Translating gives CASSVERIYEQYF.